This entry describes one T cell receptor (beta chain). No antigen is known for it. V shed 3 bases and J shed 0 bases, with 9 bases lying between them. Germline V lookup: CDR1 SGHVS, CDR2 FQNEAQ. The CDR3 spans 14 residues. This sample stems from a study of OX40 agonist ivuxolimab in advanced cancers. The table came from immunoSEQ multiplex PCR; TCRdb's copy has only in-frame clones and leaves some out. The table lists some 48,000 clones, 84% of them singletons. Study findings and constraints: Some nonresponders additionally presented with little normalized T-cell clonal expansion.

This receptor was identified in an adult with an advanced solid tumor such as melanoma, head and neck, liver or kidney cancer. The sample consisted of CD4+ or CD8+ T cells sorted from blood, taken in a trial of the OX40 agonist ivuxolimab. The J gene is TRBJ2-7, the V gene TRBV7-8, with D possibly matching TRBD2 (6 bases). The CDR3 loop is CASSFGGFSYEQYF. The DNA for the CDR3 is TGTGCCAGCAGCTTCGGGGGATTCTCCTACGAGCAGTACTTC.